Shown below are 17 T cell receptor beta chains from a single sample sequenced in a study of T cell responses to AZD1222 COVID-19 vaccine. TCRdb's copy holds only in-frame clones and misses some; the assay was immunoSEQ multiplex PCR. The table has 55,000 to 80,000 clones, approximately 90% seen once. The sample here was peripheral blood, taken 28 days after the second AZD1222 dose. The source of these receptors is an adult who received the AZD1222 COVID-19 vaccine.

The rearrangement joins TRBV5-6 to TRBJ2-7, with unresolved D. Germline-derived CDR1 and CDR2 are SGHDT and YYEEEE. Trimming took off 0 bases at V and 4 bases at J, with 2 bases between the two ends. This CDR3 comprises 11 residues. As DNA, the CDR3 is TGTGCCAGCAGCTTGGATTACGAGCAGTACTTC. Its translation: CASSLDYEQYF.

The chain carries TRBV30 and TRBJ1-1, with D possibly matching TRBD1 (5 bases). V lost 3 bases, J lost 2 bases, and 10 bases lay in between. There are 13 residues in the CDR3. Germline V gene sequence: CDR1 GTSNPN, CDR2 SVGIG (reference sequence). The CDR3 is CAWRSGPNTEAFF. In DNA, the CDR3 is TGTGCCTGGAGATCGGGACCAAACACTGAAGCTTTCTTT.

This chain connects TRBV30 to TRBJ2-1, with 10 bases matching TRBD2. After removal of 1 base from V and 9 bases from J, the junction contained 12 bases not matched to a gene. CDR1 is GTSNPN and CDR2 is SVGIG in the germline V gene (reference sequence). This CDR3 has 16 amino acids. The CDR3: CAWSGASGRSVVEQFF. Written as DNA, the CDR3 is TGTGCCTGGAGTGGGGCTAGCGGGAGATCTGTGGTTGAGCAGTTCTTC.

The chain links TRBV9 to TRBJ2-7; weak D call: TRBD2 (5 bases). There are 13 residues in the CDR3. V gave up 0 bases and J gave up 4 bases, with 8 bases separating them. Germline CDR1 reads SGDLS; CDR2 reads YYNGEE. The CDR3 DNA reads TGTGCCAGCAGCGTAGGGGAGAGATACGAGCAGTACTTC. Protein: CASSVGERYEQYF.

This clone was seen just once. The V and J genes are TRBV5-5 and TRBJ2-1, with 11 bases fitting TRBD2. CDR3 length: 16 amino acids. J lost 8 bases, V lost 1 base, and 8 bases had no gene match. Per germline, CDR1 SGHKS and CDR2 YYEKEE (reference sequence). CDR3 residues: CASSLLLAGGLDEQFF. The CDR3 DNA reads TGTGCCAGCAGCTTGCTCCTAGCGGGAGGTCTCGATGAGCAGTTCTTC.

The rearrangement joins TRBV11-2 to TRBJ1-2; D is perhaps TRBD1 (5 bases). Germline CDR1 SGHAT, CDR2 FQNNGV. This CDR3 contains 15 residues. The V gene lost 5 bases and the J gene lost 0 bases, with 13 bases spanning the gap. CDR3 sequence reads: CASSRGTDANYGYTF. The CDR3, as DNA: TGTGCCAGCAGCCGTGGGACGGACGCTAACTATGGCTACACCTTC.

CDR3 region: CASSYELGTYEQYF. The CDR3 DNA is TGTGCCAGCAGTTACGAACTAGGTACCTACGAGCAGTACTTC. V is TRBV6-5 and J is TRBJ2-7, with TRBD2 as a possible D gene (5 bases). Trimming cost V 2 bases and J 2 bases, with 10 bases left between them. The germline CDR1 and CDR2 sequences are MNHEY and SVGAGI. The length of the CDR3 is 14 residues.

The V and J genes are TRBV2 and TRBJ2-7; 10 bases fit TRBD1. The CDR3 has 15 residues. Per germline, CDR1 SNHLY and CDR2 FYNNEI. The V segment lost 6 bases and the J segment 7 bases; nucleotides outside the gene matches: 12. CDR3 sequence reads: CASREPGQGTREQYF. CDR3 bases: TGTGCCAGCAGGGAACCGGGACAGGGGACTAGGGAGCAGTACTTC.

This clone showed up just a few times. The CDR3 loop is CATSDGRRGAGNQPQHF. CDR3 DNA sequence: TGTGCCACCAGTGATGGGAGGAGGGGGGCTGGCAATCAGCCCCAGCATTTT. V usage is TRBV24-1 and J usage is TRBJ1-5; tentatively, D is TRBD1 (6 bases). CDR1 is KGHDR, CDR2 SFDVKD, per germline. V was pared by 3 bases and J by 2 bases, with 16 bases between. The CDR3 spans 17 residues.

J is TRBJ2-1 and V is TRBV10-3; D might be TRBD2 (6 bases). The CDR3 is 18 amino acids. CDR1 and CDR2 from the germline V gene are ENHRY and SYGVKD. V shed 4 bases and J shed 7 bases, with 26 bases lying between them. DNA of the CDR3: TGTGCCATCAGTGGGGACGTCGGGAGTGGCCGAGGGAGTAATGAGCAGTTCTTC. Protein product: CAISGDVGSGRGSNEQFF.

The chain is built from TRBV6-5 and TRBJ2-1; either TRBD1 or TRBD2 may supply D (5 bases each). The CDR3 runs 14 residues. CDR1 MNHEY and CDR2 SVGAGI come from the germline V gene. Trimming cost V 0 bases and J 7 bases, with 10 bases left between them. CDR3 DNA: TGTGCCAGCAGTTACTCGGCCGAGGGGAATGAGCAGTTCTTC. Translated: CASSYSAEGNEQFF.

The chain carries TRBV27 and TRBJ2-7; the match to TRBD2 covers 7 bases. CDR1 and CDR2 from the germline V gene are MNHEY and SMNVEV (reference sequence). The CDR3 has 13 residues. V lost 3 bases and J lost 2; bases outside the gene matches: 1. CDR3 sequence reads: CASSFAGAYEQYF. Here the CDR3 DNA reads TGTGCCAGCAGTTTCGCGGGGGCCTACGAGCAGTACTTC.

The rearrangement joins TRBV27 to TRBJ2-7; D may be TRBD1 (5 bases). This CDR3 comprises 15 residues. Germline-derived CDR1 and CDR2 are MNHEY and SMNVEV (reference sequence). Trimming removed 6 bases from V and 5 bases from J, with 20 bases in between. CDR3 amino acids: CASSLGWAGSNEQYF. The CDR3 nucleotides read TGTGCCAGCAGCCTAGGGTGGGCAGGGTCCAACGAGCAGTACTTC.

This clone has just a few counts. This chain links TRBV6-5 with TRBJ2-2, with 10 bases that match TRBD2. Germline values: CDR1 MNHEY, CDR2 SVGAGI. CDR3 length: 15 amino acids. The V gene end was trimmed by 2 bases and the J gene end by 9 bases; junction bases not matched to a gene: 6. CDR3 residues: CASSYVSSGRRELFF. The CDR3 DNA is TGTGCCAGCAGTTACGTATCTAGCGGGAGAAGGGAGCTGTTTTTT.

The V call is TRBV6-5, the J call TRBJ2-3; TRBD2 matches at 11 bases. CDR3 length equals 14 residues. Trimming at V came to 4 bases and at J to 5 bases, leaving 2 bases not matched to a gene. Germline V gives CDR1 MNHEY, CDR2 SVGAGI. CDR3 nucleotide sequence: TGTGCCAGCAGTTTTGGACTAGCGGGAGATACGCAGTATTTT. Translated: CASSFGLAGDTQYF.

The chain recombines TRBV3-1 (or the pseudogene TRBV3-2) with TRBJ1-6; D may be TRBD1 (6 bases). The CDR3 is made up of 14 amino acids. Trimming left V 1 base short and J 7 bases short, with 8 bases between. CDR1 LGHDT and CDR2 YNNKEL come from the germline V gene (reference sequence). Here the CDR3 DNA reads TGTGCCAGCAGCCAAGGAGGGGGAAATTCACCCCTCCACTTT. Translating gives CASSQGGGNSPLHF.

The chain combines TRBV6-5 with TRBJ1-5; D is perhaps TRBD1 (6 bases). This CDR3 region has 13 residues. Germline V gene data show CDR1 as MNHEY and CDR2 as SVGAGI. Trimming stripped 8 bases from V and 5 bases from J, with 13 bases between. The CDR3 spells CASSGATHQPQHF. The CDR3 DNA reads as TGTGCCAGCTCGGGGGCCACTCATCAGCCCCAGCATTTT.